These 13 T cell receptor beta chains were sequenced from one sample in a study of molecular identifiers for immune sequencing clone quantification. Via MiXCR, TCRdb re-called the PCR reads, giving one row per CDR3 protein. The sample shows about 9,800 distinct CDR3 sequences, just under 20% of them seen only once. Sequenced input: naive CD8+ T cells from blood, with Jurkat cell RNA spiked in. Specified subset: FACS-sorted CD8+CD4-CCR7+CD45RA+ naive T cells. All receptors derive from a human donor in good health. Some libraries in this study had Jurkat cell RNA spiked in.

By frequency in the sample, this clonotype is medium-sized (0.01 to 0.1%). The rearrangement links TRBV9 to TRBJ2-5; D perhaps matches TRBD2 (6 bases). Germline V lookup: CDR1 SGDLS, CDR2 YYNGEE. Trimming shortened V by 2 bases and J by 1 base, and 12 bases separated the two germline ends. This CDR3 has 15 residues. CDR3 amino acids: CASSVGPAGQETQYF. The CDR3 DNA sequence: TGTGCCAGCAGCGTGGGTCCAGCGGGCCAAGAGACCCAGTACTTC.

By frequency in the sample, this clonotype is medium-sized (0.01 to 0.1%). This chain uses TRBV19 with TRBJ1-5; D is unclear. V shed 4 bases and J shed 5 bases, with 15 bases lying between them. The V gene's germline CDR1 is LNHDA and CDR2 SQIVND (reference sequence). This CDR3 comprises 15 residues. The CDR3 sequence is CASSNLGQSDQPQHF. The CDR3, as DNA: TGTGCCAGTAGTAACCTAGGGCAGTCAGATCAGCCCCAGCATTTT.

Notes on this clonotype: This sequence may be a read error, since a much larger clone differs from it by one base. This chain joins TRBV7-9 and TRBJ2-2, with TRBD1 matching 7 bases. This CDR3 has 15 amino acids. Per germline, CDR1 SEHNR and CDR2 FQNEAQ (reference sequence). The CDR3 DNA reads TGTGCCTGCAGCTTCGTGACAGGGTACACCGGGGAGCTGTTTTTT. Encoded protein: CACSFVTGYTGELFF. The complete variable domain, with remaining parts taken from reference TRBV7-9 and TRBJ2-2, reads DTGVSQNPRHKITKRGQNVTFRCDPISEHNRLYWYRQTLGQGPEFLTYFQNEAQLEKSRLLSDRFSAERPKGSFSTLEIQRTEQGDSAMYLCACSFVTGYTGELFFGEGSRLTVL.

This clonotype is a singleton in its sample. The chain uses TRBV6-5 and TRBJ2-2; D unresolved. The V and J ends lost 0 bases and 9 bases respectively, with 11 bases between them. Germline V gives CDR1 MNHEY, CDR2 SVGAGI. CDR3 size: 14 residues. For the CDR3, the DNA is TGTGCCAGCAGTTACTCGAGAATAGGCCGGGAGCTGTTTTTT. This sequence encodes CASSYSRIGRELFF.

A word on this clonotype: One end of the junction is discordant with germline, which a read error may explain. This sequence joins TRBV6-5 and TRBJ2-1; 7 nucleotides align to TRBD2. Germline V lookup: CDR1 MNHEY, CDR2 SVGAGI. There are 14 residues in the CDR3. This CDR3 is CASSYSLGRDERFF. CDR3 in DNA: TGTGCCAGCAGTTACTCGTTGGGGAGGGATGAGCGGTTCTTC.

As for this clonotype: At one end the junction does not follow the germline gene, possibly because of a read error. This chain links TRBV7-9 with TRBJ1-1, with D uncertain. This CDR3 comprises 12 residues. Germline lookup yields CDR1 SEHNR and CDR2 FQNEAQ (reference sequence). The CDR3 protein is CCSSGINTEAFF. CDR3 nucleotide sequence: TGTTGCAGCAGCGGGATAAACACTGAAGCGTTCTTT.

This sequence joins TRBV4-1 and TRBJ2-2; 7 bases agree with TRBD2. The junction had 11 bases not matched to a gene; V was cut back by 3 bases and J by 4 bases. Germline V gene sequence: CDR1 MGHRA, CDR2 YSYEKL. The length of the CDR3 is 17 residues. DNA for the CDR3: TGCGCCAGCAGCCAGGACCTGGGACTAAACCCCACCGGGGAGCTGTTTTTT. Its translation is CASSQDLGLNPTGELFF.

This clonotype is deemed medium-sized. This sequence joins TRBV6-4 and TRBJ2-7; D call uncertain. Germline V gene data show CDR1 as MRHNA and CDR2 as SNTAGT. The length of the CDR3 is 13 residues. The germline V and J ends were trimmed by 4 bases and 5 bases, with 12 bases remaining between them. The CDR3 DNA sequence: TGTGCCAGCAGTGTAGAACCGGGCAACGAGCAGTACTTC. It specifies CASSVEPGNEQYF.

This clonotype was seen repeatedly, ten times or more. This chain uses TRBV13 with TRBJ1-2; D gene unclear. The germline CDR1 and CDR2 sequences are PRHDT and FYEKMQ (reference sequence). Trimming shortened V by 0 bases and J by 3 bases, and 11 bases separated the two germline ends. This CDR3 contains 15 residues. CDR3 amino acids: CASSLGALSHYGYTF. CDR3 nucleotide sequence: TGTGCCAGCAGCTTAGGAGCCCTCAGTCACTATGGCTACACCTTC. Complete variable domain (other parts from reference TRBV13 and TRBJ1-2): AAGVIQSPRHLIKEKRETATLKCYPIPRHDTVYWYQQGPGQDPQFLISFYEKMQSDKGSIPDRFSAQQFSDYHSELNMSSLELGDSALYFCASSLGALSHYGYTFGSGTRLTVV.

By sample fraction, this clonotype is medium-sized. This chain links TRBV7-9 with TRBJ2-7, with 8 bases lining up with TRBD1. Germline V gene sequence: CDR1 SEHNR, CDR2 FQNEAQ (reference sequence). The CDR3 consists of 13 residues. Losses at the gene ends were 8 bases for V and 0 bases for J; bases not matched to a gene: 3. CDR3 residues: CASRTGSSYEQYF. The DNA of the CDR3 is TGTGCCAGCCGGACAGGGAGCTCCTACGAGCAGTACTTC.

As to this clonotype: An end of the junction differs from the germline gene, which may be a read error. The chain has TRBV5-3 and TRBJ1-6, with D possibly TRBD1 on 5 matching bases. TRBV5-3 is an open reading frame whose function is uncertain. The CDR3 has 14 residues. CDR3 DNA sequence: TGTGCCAGCAGCTGGGGGGGTGCTAATTCACCCCTCCACTTT. Translated, it gives CASSWGGANSPLHF.

This clonotype was seen at least ten times. This rearrangement joins TRBV2 to TRBJ2-3, with 7 bases fitting TRBD2. There are 15 residues in the CDR3. The germline CDR1 and CDR2 sequences are SNHLY and FYNNEI. CDR3 loop: CGSKGPSGATDTQYF. The CDR3 DNA follows: TGTGGCTCGAAGGGACCGAGCGGGGCCACAGATACGCAGTATTTT.

By its share, this clonotype is medium-sized. V usage is TRBV7-9 and J usage is TRBJ2-7; possible D gene TRBD1, 5 bases. Germline V lookup: CDR1 SEHNR, CDR2 FQNEAQ (reference sequence). V lost 5 bases and J lost 6, with 14 bases in between. The CDR3 sequence is 13 residues long. CDR3 loop: CASSEPGPSEQYF. CDR3 in DNA: TGTGCCAGCAGCGAGCCAGGGCCATCCGAGCAGTACTTC.